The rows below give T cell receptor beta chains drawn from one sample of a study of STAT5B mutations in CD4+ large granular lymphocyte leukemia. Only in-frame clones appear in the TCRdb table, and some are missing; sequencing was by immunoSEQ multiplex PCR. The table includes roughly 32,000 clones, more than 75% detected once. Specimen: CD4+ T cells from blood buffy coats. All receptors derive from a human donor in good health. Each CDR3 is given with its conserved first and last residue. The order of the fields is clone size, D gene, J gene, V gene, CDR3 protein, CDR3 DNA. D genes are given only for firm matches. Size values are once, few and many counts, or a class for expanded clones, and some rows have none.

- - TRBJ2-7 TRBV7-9 CASSLAGGHEQYF TGTGCCAGCAGCTTAGCGGGAGGCCACGAGCAGTACTTC
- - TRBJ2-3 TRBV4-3 CASSPTPGLTQYF TGCGCCAGCAGCCCAACACCGGGCCTGACGCAGTATTTT
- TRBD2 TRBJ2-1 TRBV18 CASSLTSGGAFNNEQFF TGTGCCAGCTCACTGACTAGCGGGGGGGCCTTTAATAATGAGCAGTTCTTC
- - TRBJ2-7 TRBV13 CASSSPRWGEQYF TGTGCCAGCAGCTCCCCTAGGTGGGGCGAGCAGTACTTC
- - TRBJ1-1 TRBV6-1 CASSEEPRAEAFF TGTGCCAGCAGTGAAGAGCCCAGGGCTGAAGCTTTCTTT
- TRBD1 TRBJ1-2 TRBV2 CASSGQGDGYTF TGTGCCAGCAGTGGACAGGGGGATGGCTACACCTTC
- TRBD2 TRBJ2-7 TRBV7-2 CASSNSGGSYEQYF TGTGCCAGCAGCAATAGCGGGGGGTCCTACGAGCAGTACTTC
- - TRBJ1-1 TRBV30 CAWGGVRLLSDMNTEAFF TGTGCCTGGGGGGGGGTTCGGCTTCTGTCGGACATGAACACTGAAGCTTTCTTT
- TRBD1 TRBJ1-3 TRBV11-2 CASSSYRGSKNTIYF TGTGCCAGCAGCTCCTACAGGGGCTCAAAGAACACCATATATTTT
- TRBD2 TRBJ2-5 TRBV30 CAWSRGGRIQETQYF TGTGCCTGGAGTCGCGGGGGGCGCATCCAAGAGACCCAGTACTTC
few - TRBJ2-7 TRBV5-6 CASSLRGQTLYEQYF TGTGCCAGCAGCTTACGAGGACAGACCCTCTACGAGCAGTACTTC
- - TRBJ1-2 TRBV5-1 CASRAGLETLYGYTF TGCGCCAGCAGAGCCGGACTGGAGACTCTCTATGGCTACACCTTC
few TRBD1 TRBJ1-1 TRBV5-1 CASSLFQGAANTEAFF TGCGCCAGCAGCTTGTTTCAGGGGGCAGCGAACACTGAAGCTTTCTTT
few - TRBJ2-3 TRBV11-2 CASSGVAPVVDTQYF TGTGCCAGCAGCGGGGTCGCTCCCGTTGTGGATACGCAGTATTTT
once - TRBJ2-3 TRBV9 CASSNVGTDTQYF TGTGCCAGCAGCAATGTGGGCACAGATACGCAGTATTTT
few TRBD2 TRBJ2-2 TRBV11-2 CASSLRLAGLAGELFF TGTGCCAGCAGCCTTAGACTAGCGGGATTGGCCGGGGAGCTGTTTTTT
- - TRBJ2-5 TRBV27 CASSTRDGKETQYF TGTGCCAGCAGTACCCGGGACGGGAAAGAGACCCAGTACTTC
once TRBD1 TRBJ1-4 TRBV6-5 CASSYEGTGVEKLFF TGTGCCAGCAGTTACGAGGGGACAGGGGTAGAAAAACTGTTTTTT
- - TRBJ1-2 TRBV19 CASSIDKRQNYGYTF TGTGCCAGTAGTATAGATAAGAGACAGAACTATGGCTACACCTTC
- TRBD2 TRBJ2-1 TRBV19 CASSISGRVSNEQFF TGTGCCAGTAGTATAAGCGGGAGGGTTAGCAATGAGCAGTTCTTC
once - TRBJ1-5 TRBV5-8 CASSRAGQPQHF TGTGCCAGCAGTAGAGCGGGTCAGCCCCAGCATTTT
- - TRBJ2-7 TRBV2 CASSEGGVKDEQYF TGTGCCAGCAGTGAAGGAGGGGTGAAGGACGAGCAGTACTTC
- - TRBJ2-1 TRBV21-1 CASSKTGKFF TGTGCCAGCAGCAAAACAGGGAAGTTCTTC
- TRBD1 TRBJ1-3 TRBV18 CASSPDRFSGNTIYF TGTGCCAGCTCACCGGACAGGTTCTCTGGAAACACCATATATTTT
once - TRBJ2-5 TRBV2 CASNPNSYRKYF TGTGCCAGCAACCCCAACTCGTACCGAAAGTACTTC
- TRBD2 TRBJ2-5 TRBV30 CAWRASGGVQYF TGTGCCTGGAGGGCTAGCGGGGGGGTCCAGTACTTC
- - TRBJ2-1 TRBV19 CASSRQGGWNEQFF TGTGCCAGTAGTAGACAGGGAGGTTGGAATGAGCAGTTCTTC
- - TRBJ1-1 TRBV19 CASSTHRVRGTEAFF TGTGCCAGTAGTACCCACAGGGTTCGGGGCACTGAAGCTTTCTTT
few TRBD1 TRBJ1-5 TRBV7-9 CASSSGTGPNQPQHF TGTGCCAGCAGCTCCGGGACAGGGCCCAATCAGCCCCAGCATTTT
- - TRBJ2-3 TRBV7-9 CASSSGEVGTDTQYF TGTGCCAGCAGCTCAGGGGAGGTGGGCACAGATACGCAGTATTTT
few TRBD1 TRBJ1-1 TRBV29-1 CSVEGTGTGNTEAFF TGCAGCGTTGAAGGGACAGGGACAGGGAACACTGAAGCTTTCTTT
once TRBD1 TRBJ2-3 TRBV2 CASSSDRGHDTQYF TGTGCCAGCAGTTCGGACAGGGGGCACGATACGCAGTATTTT
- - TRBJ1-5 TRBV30 CAWSSFQGNQPQHF TGTGCCTGGAGTTCCTTCCAGGGAAACCAGCCCCAGCATTTT
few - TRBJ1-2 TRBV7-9 CASSLWGYGYTF TGTGCCAGCAGCTTATGGGGTTATGGCTACACCTTC
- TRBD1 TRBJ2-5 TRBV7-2 CASSDTDRAQTQYF TGTGCCAGCAGCGATACCGACAGGGCGCAGACCCAGTACTTC
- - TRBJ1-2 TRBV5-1 CASSLGQVGYGYTF TGCGCCAGCAGCTTGGGCCAGGTTGGGTATGGCTACACCTTC
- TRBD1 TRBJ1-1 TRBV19 CASSGTGGLMNTEAFF TGTGCCAGTAGTGGGACAGGGGGCTTAATGAACACTGAAGCTTTCTTT
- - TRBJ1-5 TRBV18 CASSPSNRPQHF TGTGCCAGCTCACCGAGCAATCGGCCCCAGCATTTT
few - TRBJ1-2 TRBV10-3 CAISEPREGEGYTF TGTGCCATCAGTGAGCCTCGGGAAGGGGAAGGCTACACCTTC
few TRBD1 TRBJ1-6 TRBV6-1 CASTDDRAYNSPLHF TGTGCCAGCACAGACGACAGGGCCTATAATTCACCCCTCCACTTT
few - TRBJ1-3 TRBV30 CAWKRGNSGNTIYF TGTGCCTGGAAACGGGGAAACTCTGGAAACACCATATATTTT
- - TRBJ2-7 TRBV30 CAWSVQAYEQYF TGTGCCTGGAGTGTACAAGCCTACGAGCAGTACTTC
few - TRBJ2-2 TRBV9 CASSPQDSYTGELFF TGTGCCAGCAGCCCACAGGACAGCTACACCGGGGAGCTGTTTTTT
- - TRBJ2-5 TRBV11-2 CASSLVGGSGETQYF TGTGCCAGCAGCTTAGTAGGGGGTTCGGGAGAGACCCAGTACTTC
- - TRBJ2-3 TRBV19 CASSRGLGTDTQYF TGTGCCAGTAGTCGAGGGTTAGGAACAGATACGCAGTATTTT
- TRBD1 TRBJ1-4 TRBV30 CAWGGQTNEKLFF TGTGCCTGGGGGGGACAGACTAATGAAAAACTGTTTTTT
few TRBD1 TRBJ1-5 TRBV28 CASSLPLTGRQPQHF TGTGCCAGCAGTTTACCCCTGACAGGGAGGCAGCCCCAGCATTTT
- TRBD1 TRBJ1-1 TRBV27 CASSFQTRQGERRTEAFF TGTGCCAGCAGTTTCCAAACGAGGCAGGGGGAGAGGCGCACTGAAGCTTTCTTT
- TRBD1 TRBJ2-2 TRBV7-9 CASSLFGGSRDRGSGELFF TGTGCCAGCAGCTTATTTGGCGGCAGCCGGGACAGGGGGTCGGGGGAGCTGTTTTTT
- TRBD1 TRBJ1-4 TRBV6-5 CASRKGQTHRKLFF TGTGCCAGCAGAAAGGGACAGACCCATAGAAAACTGTTTTTT
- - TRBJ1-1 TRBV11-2 CASSLGRTEAFF TGTGCCAGCAGCTTAGGACGCACTGAAGCTTTCTTT